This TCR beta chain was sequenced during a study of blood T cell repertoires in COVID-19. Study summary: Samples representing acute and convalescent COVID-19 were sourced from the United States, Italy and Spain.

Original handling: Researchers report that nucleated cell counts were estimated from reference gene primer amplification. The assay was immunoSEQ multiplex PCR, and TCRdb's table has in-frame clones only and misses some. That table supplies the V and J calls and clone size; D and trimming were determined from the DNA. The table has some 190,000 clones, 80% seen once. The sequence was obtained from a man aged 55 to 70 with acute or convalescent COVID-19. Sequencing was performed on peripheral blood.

CDR3: CASSYSTEYEQYF. As DNA, the CDR3 is TGTGCCAGCAGTTACTCGACAGAATACGAGCAGTACTTC. The chain carries TRBV6-2 or TRBV6-3 and TRBJ2-7; D might be TRBD1 (5 bases). Between the trimmed V and J ends, which lost 0 bases and 4 bases, there was a span of 7 bases. The CDR3 is 13 amino acids. Per the germline V gene, CDR1 is MNHEY and CDR2 is SVGEGT.